This TCR beta chain emerged from a study of tumor and adjacent non-tumor tissue in lung cancer. Study-wide background: Stage I to III disease affected roughly ten men and 5 women aged about 31 to 85.

A modified ARM-PCR protocol with three rounds of nested PCR amplified TCRbeta. One entry per CDR3 protein results from TCRdb running MiXCR on the multiplex PCR reads. Seen here are about 86,000 distinct CDR3 sequences, more than 75% observed once, and the top ten hold 20% to 25%. Broader study findings: Tumor repertoires had a smaller top 100 clone share than normal lung.

The template was RNA from unsorted bulk tissue. The normal lung tissue was taken more than 3 cm from the tumor edge. In its sample, this clonotype was seen many times. Antigen: not known. The CDR3 covers 17 residues. Losses at the gene ends were 6 bases for V and 3 bases for J; bases not matched to a gene: 8. Germline values: CDR1 MDHEN, CDR2 SYDVKM. V and J are TRBV28 and TRBJ2-5, with TRBD2 matching 15 bases. This sequence originates from a woman aged 45-59 years with non-small cell lung cancer. Sequenced sample: distant non-tumor lung tissue. The CDR3 DNA follows: TGTGCCAGCAGCCCCTTTGGACTAGCGGGAGGGGAAGAGACCCAGTACTTC. Protein: CASSPFGLAGGEETQYF.